One sample yielded the 17 T cell receptor beta chains listed below, sequenced in a study of blood T cell repertoires in COVID-19. Profiled with immunoSEQ multiplex PCR; TCRdb holds only in-frame clones, not every one. The table shows around 60,000 clones, with 90% occurring only once. The sequencing input was peripheral blood. The receptors shown here come from a man between 60 and 70 years old with active COVID-19.

The CDR3 loop reads CASSGGGNTEAFF. CDR3 nucleotides: TGTGCCAGCAGTGGCGGGGGGAACACTGAAGCTTTCTTT. This sequence joins TRBV2 and TRBJ1-1; D possibly corresponds to TRBD1 (5 bases). This CDR3 has 13 amino acids. Trimming removed 4 bases from V and 1 base from J, with 7 bases in between. The V gene's germline CDR1 is SNHLY and CDR2 FYNNEI.

The chain combines TRBV11-2 with TRBJ1-2, with D possibly being TRBD1 (5 bases). The CDR3 loop spans 15 amino acids. V lost 0 bases to trimming and J lost 4 bases, with 12 bases between them. Germline-derived CDR1 and CDR2 are SGHAT and FQNNGV. The CDR3 sequence: CASSLDMRGGYGYTF. The CDR3 DNA reads as TGTGCCAGCAGCTTAGATATGAGGGGAGGCTATGGCTACACCTTC.

This clone has more than one count but fewer than ten. The V call is TRBV7-9, the J call TRBJ2-5; a weak D match, TRBD2 (5 bases). This CDR3 contains 16 residues. Trimming took 5 bases from V and 2 from J, leaving 18 bases between them. The germline V gene encodes CDR1 SEHNR and CDR2 FQNEAQ (reference sequence). The CDR3 DNA reads TGTGCCAGCAGCCCCCTGGTAGCAGGAGGACAAGAGACCCAGTACTTC. The encoded protein is CASSPLVAGGQETQYF.

The chain carries TRBV7-2 and TRBJ1-6; 8 nucleotides agree with TRBD1. After removal of 2 bases from V and 3 bases from J, the junction contained 6 bases not matched to a gene. Looked up from germline, CDR1 is SGHTA and CDR2 is FQGNSA. The CDR3 extends over 17 amino acids. This chain's CDR3 is CASSLQGADYYNSPLHF. CDR3 nucleotides: TGTGCCAGCAGCTTACAGGGGGCGGATTACTATAATTCACCCCTCCACTTT. The entire variable domain, with the rest obtained from reference TRBV7-2 and TRBJ1-6, is as follows: GAGVSQSPSNKVTEKGKDVELRCDPISGHTALYWYRQSLGQGLEFLIYFQGNSAPDKSGLPSDRFSAERTGGSVSTLTIQRTQQEDSAVYLCASSLQGADYYNSPLHFGNGTRLTVT.

The V and J genes are TRBV27 and TRBJ2-2; D not resolved. Trimming removed 6 bases from V and 4 bases from J, with 9 bases in between. This CDR3 spans 13 amino acids. CDR1 is MNHEY and CDR2 is SMNVEV in the germline V gene (reference sequence). CDR3 sequence: CASSRQATGELFF. The CDR3 bases are TGTGCCAGCAGCCGGCAGGCCACCGGGGAGCTGTTTTTT.

The CDR3 is CASSRTPETEAFF. CDR3 sequence (DNA): TGTGCCAGCAGCCGGACACCTGAAACCGAAGCTTTCTTT. This sequence joins TRBV3-1 (or the pseudogene TRBV3-2) and TRBJ1-1, with D possibly TRBD1 on 5 matching bases. V lost 4 bases, J lost 8 bases, and 14 bases lay in between. Germline loops: CDR1 LGHDT, CDR2 YNNKEL (reference sequence). The CDR3 contains 13 residues.

The rearrangement links TRBV29-1 to TRBJ2-1; TRBD1 matches at 7 bases. The CDR3 totals 15 residues. Germline loops: CDR1 SQVTM, CDR2 ANQGSEA. The J segment lost 16 bases and the V segment lost 0 bases, leaving 18 bases of the junction unmatched. The CDR3 here is CSVEDRNRGSSLLFF. The CDR3, as DNA: TGCAGCGTTGAAGATCGGAACAGGGGCTCCTCTCTTTTATTCTTC.

V is TRBV30 and J is TRBJ2-1, with a possible D match to TRBD2 (6 bases). Germline lookup yields CDR1 GTSNPN and CDR2 SVGIG (reference sequence). The CDR3 extends over 13 amino acids. The V and J ends lost 3 bases and 0 bases respectively, with 6 bases between them. CDR3 region: CAWSGSSYNEQFF. The CDR3 coding sequence is TGTGCCTGGAGCGGGAGCTCCTACAATGAGCAGTTCTTC.

In this sample, this clone turned up a few times. The chain links TRBV6-4 to TRBJ2-3; no firm D call. The germline CDR1 and CDR2 sequences are MRHNA and SNTAGT. V was pared by 0 bases and J by 2 bases, with 3 bases between. The length of the CDR3 is 13 residues. The DNA for the CDR3 is TGTGCCAGCAGTGACTCGGCCACAGATACGCAGTATTTT. Translating gives CASSDSATDTQYF.

The chain has TRBV15 and TRBJ1-2; D call uncertain. The CDR3 is 15 amino acids. The germline gives CDR1 LNHNV, CDR2 YYDKDF (reference sequence). Trimming pared 0 bases from V and 8 bases from J, leaving 16 bases between. The CDR3 DNA follows: TGTGCCACCAGCAGAGATGAGGCCAGTTTCTACGGCTACACCTTC. Translation: CATSRDEASFYGYTF.

This chain uses TRBV9 with TRBJ2-1; TRBD2 aligns across 9 bases. This CDR3 contains 15 residues. Germline CDR1 and CDR2: SGDLS and YYNGEE. After removal of 3 bases from V and 4 bases from J, the junction contained 5 bases not matched to a gene. The CDR3, as DNA: TGTGCCAGCAGCGCAGGGACTAGCAATTACAATGAGCAGTTCTTC. Encoded protein: CASSAGTSNYNEQFF.

The genes are TRBV7-9 and TRBJ1-5; D ambiguous. V lost 3 bases to trimming and J lost 4 bases, with 4 bases between them. Germline-derived CDR1 and CDR2 are SEHNR and FQNEAQ (reference sequence). This CDR3 is 12 amino acids long. The CDR3 reads CASSFGNQPQHF. For the CDR3, the DNA is TGTGCCAGCAGCTTCGGTAATCAGCCCCAGCATTTT. The entire variable domain, with the rest obtained from reference TRBV7-9 and TRBJ1-5, is as follows: DTGVSQNPRHKITKRGQNVTFRCDPISEHNRLYWYRQTLGQGPEFLTYFQNEAQLEKSRLLSDRFSAERPKGSFSTLEIQRTEQGDSAMYLCASSFGNQPQHFGDGTRLSIL.

The V gene is TRBV25-1, the J gene TRBJ1-4; 7 bases are a match to TRBD1. V was pared by 2 bases and J by 6 bases, with 6 bases of the junction left unmatched. This CDR3 is 15 amino acids long. Looked up from germline, CDR1 is MGHDK and CDR2 is SYGVNS. In nucleotides, the CDR3 is TGTGCCAGCAGTGAACGGACAGGCGCCCATGAAAAACTGTTTTTT. Protein sequence: CASSERTGAHEKLFF. Drawing the rest from reference TRBV25-1 and TRBJ1-4, the complete variable domain is EADIYQTPRYLVIGTGKKITLECSQTMGHDKMYWYQQDPGMELHLIHYSYGVNSTEKGDLSSESTVSRIRTEHFPLTLESARPSHTSQYLCASSERTGAHEKLFFGSGTQLSVL.

The rearrangement joins TRBV24-1 to TRBJ1-1, with TRBD1 identical over 7 bases. The CDR3 is 13 amino acids. Trimming at V came to 8 bases and at J to 13 bases, leaving 15 bases not matched to a gene. The germline V gene encodes CDR1 KGHDR and CDR2 SFDVKD. CDR3 in amino acids: CATTFTGADQCFF. CDR3 in DNA: TGTGCCACCACCTTTACAGGGGCGGACCAATGTTTCTTT.

This chain joins TRBV7-2 and TRBJ1-2; 8 bases map to TRBD1. CDR3 length: 17 residues. V was pared by 5 bases and J by 6 bases, with 17 bases of the junction left unmatched. CDR1 and CDR2 from the germline V gene are SGHTA and FQGNSA. CDR3 sequence: CASSPVGTGPFGDGYTF. The CDR3 region has the DNA TGTGCCAGCAGCCCAGTAGGGACAGGCCCCTTCGGGGATGGCTACACCTTC.

This chain joins TRBV5-1 and TRBJ1-2; 10 bases line up with TRBD1. With 3 bases clipped from V and 8 bases from J, the junction kept 7 bases outside the gene matches. There are 14 residues in the CDR3. CDR1 is SGHRS, CDR2 YFSETQ, per germline. The DNA for the CDR3 is TGCGCCAGCAGCTCTGGACAGGGGGTCTACGGCTACACCTTC. It specifies CASSSGQGVYGYTF.

The gene calls are TRBV2 and TRBJ2-2, with a weak D call TRBD2 (5 bases). This CDR3 has 16 residues. Looked up from germline, CDR1 is SNHLY and CDR2 is FYNNEI. V gave up 6 bases and J gave up 5 bases, with 19 bases separating them. This CDR3 reads CASRPQSGAGTGELFF. CDR3 coding DNA: TGTGCCAGCAGGCCGCAGTCGGGCGCGGGTACCGGGGAGCTGTTTTTT. Supplemented by reference TRBV2 and TRBJ2-2, the full variable domain reads EPEVTQTPSHQVTQMGQEVILRCVPISNHLYFYWYRQILGQKVEFLVSFYNNEISEKSEIFDDQFSVERPDGSNFTLKIRSTKLEDSAMYFCASRPQSGAGTGELFFGEGSRLTVL.